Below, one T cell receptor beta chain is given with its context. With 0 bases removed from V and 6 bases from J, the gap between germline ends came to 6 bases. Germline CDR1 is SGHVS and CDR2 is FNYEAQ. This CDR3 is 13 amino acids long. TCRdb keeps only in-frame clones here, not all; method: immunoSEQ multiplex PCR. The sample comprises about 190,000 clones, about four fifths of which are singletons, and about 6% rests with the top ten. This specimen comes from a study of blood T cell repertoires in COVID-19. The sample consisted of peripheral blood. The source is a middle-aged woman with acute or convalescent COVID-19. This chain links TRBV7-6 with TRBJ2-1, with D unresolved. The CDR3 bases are TGTGCCAGCAGCTTAGCGGCAGGCAATGAGCAGTTCTTC. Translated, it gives CASSLAAGNEQFF.